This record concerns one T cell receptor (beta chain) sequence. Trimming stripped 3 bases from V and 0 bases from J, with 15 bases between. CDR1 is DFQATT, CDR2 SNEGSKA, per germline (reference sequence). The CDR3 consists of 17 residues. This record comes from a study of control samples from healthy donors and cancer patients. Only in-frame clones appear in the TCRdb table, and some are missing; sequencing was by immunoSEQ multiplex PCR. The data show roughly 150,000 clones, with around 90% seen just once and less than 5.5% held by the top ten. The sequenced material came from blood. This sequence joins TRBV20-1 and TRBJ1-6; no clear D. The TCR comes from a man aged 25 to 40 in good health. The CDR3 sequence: CSASEEQRSSYNSPLHF. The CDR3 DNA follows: TGCAGTGCTAGTGAGGAACAGAGGAGCTCCTATAATTCACCCCTCCACTTT.